The T cell receptor beta chain under discussion was sequenced for a study of cytomegalovirus exposure and HLA in healthy donors. This clone was seen only once. Its antigen is unidentified. Study-wide results and caveats: Among TCR beta chains of equal frequency, HLA-associated ones were more clonally expanded in a later analysis. Owing to their indistinguishability, certain V segments, notably TRBV6-2 and TRBV6-3, were excluded. Another analysis was done later, and it associated 17,000 or so TCR beta sequences with HLA alleles at 0.05 false discovery rate.

The CDR3 loop spans 15 amino acids. The V gene lost 0 bases and the J gene lost 5 bases, with 11 bases spanning the gap. Germline CDR1 LGHNA, CDR2 YSLEER. Primers for the PCR totalled 60 Vbeta and 13 Jbeta. Generated by immunoSEQ multiplex PCR, the TCRdb table keeps only in-frame clones and is missing some. This sample has about 63,000 clones; roughly 74% occur once, and the top ten carry around 21%. Sequencing used PBMCs. This chain joins TRBV4-3 and TRBJ2-1; a weak D match, TRBD2 (5 bases). This receptor was obtained from a woman aged 35 to 49 in good health and CMV-seropositive. CDR3 in amino acids: CASSQEMWGDNEQFF. CDR3 nucleotide sequence: TGCGCCAGCAGCCAAGAGATGTGGGGAGACAATGAGCAGTTCTTC.